This TCR beta chain was observed in a study of shared clonotypes between healthy human individuals. As for the study in general: Contributing individuals were two females and three males aged 18 to 49. Study-wide results and caveats: Among the subsets, naive ones generally showed larger estimated richness than memory ones.

This clone was found a few times. Its antigen is undetermined. Profiled with immunoSEQ multiplex PCR; TCRdb holds only in-frame clones, not every one. Of 2 million to 2.5 million clones listed, approximately 90% are singletons. The CDR3 spans 15 residues. With 6 bases clipped from V and 2 bases from J, the junction kept 7 bases outside the gene matches. From germline, CDR1 is MNHEY and CDR2 SVGAGI. The sequencing input was naive CD4+ T cells from PBMCs. Subset reported: CD45RA+ positively selected. The sequence came from a man between 18 and 35 years old in good health. Some clones in this sample may be carry-over from other donors' samples. The chain carries TRBV6-5 and TRBJ1-2, with 9 bases fitting TRBD1. CDR3: CASRPTGGANYGYTF. The DNA for the CDR3 is TGTGCCAGCAGGCCCACAGGGGGCGCGAACTATGGCTACACCTTC.